This passage covers 22 T cell receptor beta chains from one sample sequenced in a study of blood T cells in healthy people across ages. For the second PCR, which ran for about 7 to 11 cycles, a sample-barcoded 5' primer and a J-beta primer mix were used. A single record per CDR3 protein comes from TCRdb applying MiXCR to the 5' RACE reads. The top ten clones hold around 10% of a sample with about 540,000 distinct CDR3 sequences, 24% of them seen once. The same specimen was also included in a second study, on T cells of mothers and their children.

The sequenced material came from blood. The source of these receptors is a boy between 10 and 17 years old in good health.

The gene calls are TRBV4-3 and TRBJ2-6, with D hard to call. The germline V gene has CDR1 LGHNA and CDR2 YSLEER. The CDR3 sequence is 16 residues long. The ends were cut back, 1 base at V and 0 bases at J, with 7 bases in the middle. The CDR3 loop reads CASSQGLGSGANVLTF. CDR3 bases: TGCGCCAGCAGCCAAGGTTTGGGCTCTGGGGCCAACGTCCTGACTTTC.

This sequence joins TRBV27 and TRBJ2-5; no reliable D call. CDR1 and CDR2 from the germline V gene are MNHEY and SMNVEV (reference sequence). The CDR3 has 11 residues. CDR3: CAVCTPGTQYF. The CDR3 nucleotides are TGTGCAGTCTGCACCCCAGGGACCCAGTACTTC.

This chain links TRBV6-5 with TRBJ2-1; 7 bases are shared with TRBD2. Unmatched junction bases numbered 3, after V lost 3 bases and J lost 10 bases. Germline CDR1 MNHEY, CDR2 SVGAGI. This CDR3 region has 12 residues. CDR3 residues: CASSYGGVEQFF. CDR3 nucleotide sequence: TGTGCCAGCAGTTATGGGGGGGTAGAGCAGTTCTTC.

This chain links TRBV2 with TRBJ2-3, with a weak D call TRBD2 (5 bases). CDR1 is SNHLY and CDR2 is FYNNEI in the germline V gene. The CDR3 has 13 residues. Trimming took off 8 bases at V and 3 bases at J, with 12 bases between the two ends. In DNA, the CDR3 is TGTGCCAGCCTGGACTTTCAAACAGATACGCAGTATTTT. Translated: CASLDFQTDTQYF.

This clonotype has ten or more counts. The J gene is TRBJ2-3, the V gene TRBV7-2, with 10 bases fitting TRBD2. The CDR3 is 16 amino acids. With 5 bases clipped from V and 0 bases from J, the junction kept 5 bases outside the gene matches. Per germline, CDR1 SGHTA and CDR2 FQGNSA. CDR3 region: CASSPLAGSSTDTQYF. The CDR3 nucleotides read TGTGCCAGCAGCCCACTAGCGGGATCTAGCACAGATACGCAGTATTTT.

This clonotype showed up just a few times. V is TRBV7-2 and J is TRBJ1-5, with 8 bases lining up with TRBD1. The CDR3 loop spans 12 amino acids. V was clipped by 4 bases and J by 9 bases; unmatched bases: 2. Germline V gene lookup returns CDR1 SGHTA and CDR2 FQGNSA. CDR3 region: CASSSQGGPQHF. The CDR3, as DNA: TGTGCCAGCAGCTCACAGGGGGGGCCCCAGCATTTT.

Concerning this clonotype itself: A junction boundary mismatches the germline segment, possibly from a read error. CDR3 in amino acids: CVSRLRQETQYF. The CDR3 DNA reads as TGTGTCAGCAGGCTCAGACAAGAGACCCAGTACTTC. The chain combines TRBV7-9 with TRBJ2-5; no clear D. The length of the CDR3 is 12 residues. The germline gives CDR1 SEHNR, CDR2 FQNEAQ (reference sequence).

This clonotype turned up a few times. This chain's CDR3 is CASSQDAARTEQYF. CDR3 bases: TGTGCCAGCAGCCAAGATGCCGCCAGGACCGAGCAGTACTTC. This chain uses TRBV14 with TRBJ2-7, with D unclear. Per the germline V gene, CDR1 is SGHDN and CDR2 is FVKESK. V was shortened by 0 bases and J by 6 bases, with 12 bases between the two germline ends. The CDR3 spans 14 residues.

The DNA of the CDR3 is TGTGCCAGCAGCCTACGAGGAACGACTAGCGCCTACACAGATACGCAGTATTTT. Encoded protein: CASSLRGTTSAYTDTQYF. The chain recombines TRBV7-3 with TRBJ2-3; TRBD2 agrees at 8 bases. This CDR3 is built from 18 residues. Germline values: CDR1 SGHTA, CDR2 FQGTGA. Losses at the gene ends were 5 bases for V and 2 bases for J; bases not matched to a gene: 15. Based on the CDR3 plus reference TRBV7-3 and TRBJ2-3, the full variable domain is GAGVSQTPSNKVTEKGKYVELRCDPISGHTALYWYRQSLGQGPEFLIYFQGTGAADDSGLPNDRFFAVRPEGSVSTLKIQRTERGDSAVYLCASSLRGTTSAYTDTQYFGPGTRLTVL.

This chain links TRBV7-2 with TRBJ1-1; 7 bases map to TRBD1. The CDR3 sequence is 15 residues long. Germline CDR1 SGHTA, CDR2 FQGNSA. With 0 bases clipped from V and 0 bases from J, the junction kept 1 base outside the gene matches. The CDR3, as DNA: TGTGCCAGCAGCTTAGCTGGGACAGTGAACACTGAAGCTTTCTTT. Its translation is CASSLAGTVNTEAFF.

This chain connects TRBV29-1 to TRBJ2-3, with 7 bases matching TRBD2. The J segment lost 2 bases and the V segment lost 7 bases, leaving 3 bases of the junction unmatched. Germline loops: CDR1 SQVTM, CDR2 ANQGSEA. The CDR3 sequence is 12 residues long. As DNA, the CDR3 is TGCAGCGGGGAGGGAAACACAGATACGCAGTATTTT. Translating it yields CSGEGNTDTQYF.

V usage is TRBV18 and J usage is TRBJ2-2; D not resolved. The CDR3 has 15 residues. Trimming shortened V by 5 bases and J by 0 bases, and 10 bases separated the two germline ends. The germline V gene encodes CDR1 KGHSH and CDR2 LQKENI. This CDR3 reads CASSSNSPNTGELFF. In DNA form, the CDR3 reads TGTGCCAGCTCATCCAATAGCCCGAACACCGGGGAGCTGTTTTTT.

The chain couples TRBV20-1 to TRBJ2-5; D remains ambiguous. CDR1 DFQATT and CDR2 SNEGSKA come from the germline V gene (reference sequence). There are 14 residues in the CDR3. V dropped 0 bases and J dropped 5 bases, with 13 bases sitting between them. The CDR3 DNA sequence: TGCAGTGCTAGAGATCTCCTAGTTAGGGAGACCCAGTACTTC. It is translated as CSARDLLVRETQYF.

This clonotype was detected only a few times. The conserved phenylalanine or tryptophan normally closing the CDR3 is absent here, so this likely arose from a read error. The chain couples TRBV27 to TRBJ2-1; no reliable D call. V lost 7 bases and J 4 bases, leaving 20 bases between the germline ends. The length of the CDR3 is 16 residues. The V gene's germline CDR1 is MNHEY and CDR2 SMNVEV (reference sequence). The CDR3: CASTPFKETLYNEQFL. The DNA of the CDR3 is TGTGCCAGCACCCCCTTTAAGGAGACACTTTACAATGAGCAGTTCCTC.

This clonotype was observed at least ten times. V and J are TRBV7-9 and TRBJ1-5; D unresolved. The CDR3 is made up of 13 amino acids. Germline CDR1 and CDR2: SEHNR and FQNEAQ (reference sequence). Trimming left V 1 base short and J 4 bases short, with 5 bases between. CDR3 sequence: CASSLGQNQPQHF. Here the CDR3 DNA reads TGTGCCAGCAGCTTAGGTCAAAATCAGCCCCAGCATTTT.

In its sample, this clonotype was seen a few times. This sequence joins TRBV12-3 or TRBV12-4 and TRBJ2-1; no clear D gene. The CDR3 loop spans 16 amino acids. Trimming removed 3 bases from V and 9 bases from J, with 21 bases in between. The CDR3 DNA follows: TGTGCCAGCAGTTTGGCCGGCTCCTTGTCTTCCACTGAGCAGTTCTTC. Protein: CASSLAGSLSSTEQFF.

This clonotype appeared a single time. A read error may account for a junction end that differs from germline. The chain couples TRBV29-1 to TRBJ2-2; the D gene is possibly TRBD2 (5 bases). Germline assignment: CDR1 SQVTM and CDR2 ANQGSEA. CDR3 length equals 14 residues. The CDR3 region is CSVSWTGNAGELFF. The CDR3 coding sequence is TGCAGCGTTTCCTGGACGGGGAACGCCGGGGAGCTGTTTTTT.

The chain combines TRBV29-1 with TRBJ2-1; D remains unclear. V gave up 7 bases and J gave up 7 bases, with 8 bases separating them. The germline CDR1 and CDR2 sequences are SQVTM and ANQGSEA. The CDR3 is 10 amino acids. Written as DNA, the CDR3 is TGCAGCGGGATTAGGAATGAGCAGTTCTTC. It yields the protein CSGIRNEQFF.

Only a few counts were recorded for this clonotype. J is TRBJ1-2 and V is TRBV29-1, with TRBD1 matching 11 bases. J lost 7 bases, V lost 4 bases, and 8 bases had no gene match. The CDR3 extends over 14 amino acids. Germline CDR1 is SQVTM and CDR2 is ANQGSEA. The CDR3 spells CSVVAVGQGVGYTF. In nucleotides, the CDR3 is TGCAGCGTTGTGGCTGTGGGACAGGGGGTTGGCTACACCTTC.

This sequence joins TRBV7-9 and TRBJ1-4; 10 bases align to TRBD1. Germline CDR1 reads SEHNR; CDR2 reads FQNEAQ (reference sequence). V was clipped by 5 bases and J by 0 bases; unmatched bases: 9. This CDR3 has 18 amino acids. Written as DNA, the CDR3 is TGTGCCAGCAGCCCAGGACAGGGGGTGATCACAACTAATGAAAAACTGTTTTTT. Residues: CASSPGQGVITTNEKLFF.

This clonotype has just a few counts. The chain joins TRBV7-2 to TRBJ2-3, with TRBD2 identical over 8 bases. The CDR3 extends over 17 amino acids. The V and J ends lost 2 bases and 0 bases, in that order; junction bases with no gene match: 7. The germline V gene encodes CDR1 SGHTA and CDR2 FQGNSA. In DNA, the CDR3 is TGTGCCAGCAGCTTACCTCGCACTAGCGGTAGCACAGATACGCAGTATTTT. Residues: CASSLPRTSGSTDTQYF.

The rearrangement joins TRBV29-1 to TRBJ2-1; a weak D match, TRBD1 (5 bases). CDR1 is SQVTM, CDR2 ANQGSEA, per germline. The CDR3 loop spans 13 amino acids. Trimming removed 1 base from V and 8 bases from J, with 12 bases in between. The CDR3 protein is CSVEVVRADEQFF. The DNA for the CDR3 is TGCAGCGTTGAAGTGGTCAGGGCTGATGAGCAGTTCTTC.